The clone carrying this TCR beta chain was found many times. The data stem from a study of neurological immune-mediated disorders. Synthesis of cDNA was performed by 5'RACE using 10-nucleotide random UMIs. TCRdb re-analysed the 5' RACE reads in MiXCR, keeping a single row per CDR3 protein. The data hold around 14,000 distinct CDR3 sequences, with under 11% observed a single time. The controls, all healthy individuals, were blood bank volunteers in Maryland, USA. PBMCs stored at -80 C, 2 million in total, were the source of the unsorted libraries. The specimen was PBMCs. This clonotype originated in a woman aged 40 to 50 in good health.

The CDR3 is CASSRGTTEAFF. CDR3 coding DNA: TGTGCCAGCAGCCGGGGTACCACTGAAGCTTTCTTT. V is TRBV3-1 and J is TRBJ1-1, with D uncertain. This CDR3 region has 12 residues. The V end was cut by 4 bases, the J end by 4 bases, with 7 bases between. CDR1 is LGHDT, CDR2 YNNKEL, per germline (reference sequence).